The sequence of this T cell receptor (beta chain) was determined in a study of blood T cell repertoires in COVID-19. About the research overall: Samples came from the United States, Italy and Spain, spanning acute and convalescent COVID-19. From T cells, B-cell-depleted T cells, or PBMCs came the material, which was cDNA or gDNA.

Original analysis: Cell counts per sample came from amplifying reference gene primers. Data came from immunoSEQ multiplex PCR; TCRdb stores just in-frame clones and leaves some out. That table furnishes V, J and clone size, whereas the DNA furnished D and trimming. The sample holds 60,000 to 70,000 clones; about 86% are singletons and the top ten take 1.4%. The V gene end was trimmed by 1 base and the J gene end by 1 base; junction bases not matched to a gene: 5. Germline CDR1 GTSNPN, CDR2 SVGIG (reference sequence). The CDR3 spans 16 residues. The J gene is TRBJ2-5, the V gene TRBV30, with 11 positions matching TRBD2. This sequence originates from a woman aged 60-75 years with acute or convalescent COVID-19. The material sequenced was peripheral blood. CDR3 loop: CAWSGLAGGGQETQYF. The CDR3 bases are TGTGCCTGGAGTGGATTAGCGGGAGGGGGCCAAGAGACCCAGTACTTC.